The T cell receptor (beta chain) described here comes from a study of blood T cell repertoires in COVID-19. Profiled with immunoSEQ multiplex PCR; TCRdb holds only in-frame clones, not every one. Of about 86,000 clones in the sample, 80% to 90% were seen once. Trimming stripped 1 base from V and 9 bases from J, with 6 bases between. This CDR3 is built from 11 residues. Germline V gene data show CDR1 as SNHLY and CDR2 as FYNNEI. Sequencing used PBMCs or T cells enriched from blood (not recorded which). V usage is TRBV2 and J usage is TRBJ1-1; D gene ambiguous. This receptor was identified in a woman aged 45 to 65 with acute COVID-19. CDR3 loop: CASSEDRKAFF. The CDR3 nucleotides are TGTGCCAGCAGTGAAGACAGAAAAGCTTTCTTT.